This T cell receptor beta chain was profiled in a study of human versus mouse CDR3 diversity and MHC coevolution. The wider study: Between roughly 5.5 x 10^6 and 1.8 x 10^7 valid reads came from each sample. Study-wide results and limits: Human T cells were selected on over 5 MHC II alleles.

This CDR3 contains 13 residues. V lost 1 base to trimming and J lost 7 bases, with 7 bases between them. Germline V gene sequence: CDR1 LGHNA, CDR2 YNFKEQ. The method was immunoSEQ multiplex PCR; TCRdb's version includes in-frame clones alone and lacks a portion of them. Here the sample spans tens of thousands of clones, 85% to 95% being singletons. In the case of this clone: What it recognizes is unknown.

The receptor was derived from a person between 25 and 75 years old in good health. The V gene is TRBV4-2, the J gene TRBJ2-2; no reliable D call. Sequencing input: naive CD4+ T cells from blood. The subset: CD45RO-negative CD62L-positive naive CD4 T cells. CDR3 sequence reads: CASSQGSGGELFF. CDR3 bases: TGTGCCAGCAGCCAAGGATCAGGCGGGGAGCTGTTTTTT.